These 9 T cell receptor beta chains share one sample of origin, sequenced in a study of cytomegalovirus exposure and HLA in healthy donors. The PCR employed 60 Vbeta primers together with 13 Jbeta primers. Repertoires were generated with immunoSEQ multiplex PCR, while TCRdb's copy carries only in-frame clones and drops some. The sample holds some 96,000 clones, approximately 80% seen once. The sequencing input was PBMCs. The receptors originated from a woman aged 55-69 years in good health and CMV-seronegative.

This clone was seen a handful of times. The chain carries TRBV5-1 and TRBJ1-1; D gene uncertain. In germline, CDR1 is SGHRS, CDR2 YFSETQ. V was pared by 0 bases and J by 2 bases, with 8 bases between. CDR3 length: 14 amino acids. The CDR3 DNA is TGCGCCAGCAGCTTGGGACACGGTAACACTGAAGCTTTCTTT. Translated: CASSLGHGNTEAFF.

The V call is TRBV9, the J call TRBJ2-7; 8 bases agree with TRBD2. V dropped 3 bases and J dropped 3; count of bases not matched to a gene: 11. The CDR3 is 16 amino acids. Germline V gives CDR1 SGDLS, CDR2 YYNGEE. The CDR3 loop reads CASSAAPGAGGYEQYF. For the CDR3, the DNA is TGTGCCAGCAGCGCTGCCCCGGGGGCGGGGGGCTACGAGCAGTACTTC.

J is TRBJ2-7 and V is TRBV10-1; 8 nucleotides line up with TRBD1. This CDR3 is built from 15 residues. Germline V gene data show CDR1 as WNHNN and CDR2 as SYGVQD (reference sequence). V was clipped by 11 bases and J by 4 bases; unmatched bases: 16. The CDR3 DNA reads as TGCGCCGGGCGGTGGGGACAGGAGGAGGATTACGAGCAGTACTTC. It translates to CAGRWGQEEDYEQYF.

The chain couples TRBV30 to TRBJ2-2, with a weak D call TRBD1 (6 bases). Germline V gene sequence: CDR1 GTSNPN, CDR2 SVGIG (reference sequence). This CDR3 comprises 14 residues. Between the trimmed V and J ends, which lost 5 bases and 0 bases, there was a span of 10 bases. CDR3 sequence: CAWVQGPNTGELFF. The CDR3 DNA reads as TGTGCCTGGGTACAGGGCCCGAACACCGGGGAGCTGTTTTTT.

The chain links TRBV5-1 to TRBJ2-1; 9 bases align to TRBD2. In germline, CDR1 is SGHRS, CDR2 YFSETQ. This CDR3 is built from 15 residues. With V trimmed by 0 bases and J by 4 bases, 2 bases remained unmatched. This CDR3 reads CASSLEAGGYNEQFF. The CDR3 DNA reads as TGCGCCAGCAGCTTGGAAGCGGGAGGTTACAATGAGCAGTTCTTC.

The chain carries TRBV30 and TRBJ2-4; 9 bases fit TRBD2. Germline lookup yields CDR1 GTSNPN and CDR2 SVGIG (reference sequence). The V segment lost 0 bases and the J segment 7 bases; nucleotides outside the gene matches: 7. The CDR3 loop spans 15 amino acids. The CDR3 protein is CAWSVGAGGMNIQYF. The CDR3, as DNA: TGTGCCTGGAGTGTGGGAGCGGGAGGAATGAACATTCAGTACTTC.

The rearrangement joins TRBV5-6 to TRBJ2-5; 7 nucleotides align to TRBD2. Germline trimming cut 5 bases from V and 1 base from J; bases unmatched to any gene: 14. The CDR3 runs to 17 residues. Per germline, CDR1 SGHDT and CDR2 YYEEEE. DNA for the CDR3: TGTGCCAGCAGTTGGGGGGGGGAAAGGCGCTTCCAAGAGACCCAGTACTTC. Its protein is CASSWGGERRFQETQYF.

The genes are TRBV27 and TRBJ1-4; D call uncertain. V lost 8 bases and J 0 bases, leaving 10 bases between the germline ends. Germline CDR1 MNHEY, CDR2 SMNVEV (reference sequence). CDR3 length: 14 amino acids. The CDR3 here is CASGGLATNEKLFF. Written as DNA, the CDR3 is TGTGCCAGCGGAGGTCTTGCAACTAATGAAAAACTGTTTTTT. Based on the CDR3 plus reference TRBV27 and TRBJ1-4, the full variable domain is EAQVTQNPRYLITVTGKKLTVTCSQNMNHEYMSWYRQDPGLGLRQIYYSMNVEVTDKGDVPEGYKVSRKEKRNFPLILESPSPNQTSLYFCASGGLATNEKLFFGSGTQLSVL.

V gene TRBV18 combines with J gene TRBJ2-1, with 7 positions matching TRBD1. V gave up 6 bases and J gave up 7 bases; unmatched junction bases: 6. The CDR3 has 13 residues. Per germline, CDR1 KGHSH and CDR2 LQKENI. The CDR3 region is CASSQGQINEQFF. CDR3 nucleotide sequence: TGTGCCAGCTCCCAGGGACAGATAAATGAGCAGTTCTTC.